What follows is one T cell receptor beta chain and its context. Its antigen is not known. This sample was included in a study of T cells expressing NK-cell markers. The TCR beta cDNA came from 5'RACE template switching with UMIs. With the 5' RACE reads reprocessed, TCRdb shows one record per CDR3 protein and no DNA. This specimen shows approximately 550,000 distinct CDR3 sequences; the ten leading clones hold 3.5% to 4.5%. Findings and caveats of the study: In a few donors, these clonotypes also led the CD3+CD56-NKG2C+ fraction.

Per germline, CDR1 SQVTM and CDR2 ANQGSEA. The CDR3 sequence is 13 residues long. The V and J genes are TRBV29-1 and TRBJ2-7; the TRBD1 assignment by TCRdb is unverifiable without DNA. Sequences were obtained from blood T cells: a sorted CD56 or NKG2C T cell subset, CD4+ or CD8+ T cells, or bulk PBMC T cells (not recorded which). The sequence came from a man younger than 30 in good health. The CDR3 loop is CSARTGDTYEQYF.